A single sample is the source of the 16 T cell receptor beta chains below, sequenced in a study of T cell responses to AZD1222 COVID-19 vaccine. TCRdb's copy holds only in-frame clones and misses some; the assay was immunoSEQ multiplex PCR. The sample holds 150,000 to 200,000 clones, roughly 90% seen once. This specimen was peripheral blood, taken on day 0 of AZD1222 vaccination. Every receptor here comes from an adult in good health.

CDR3 bases: TGTGCCAGCAGCCCTGGGGGGGGTGATGAGCAGTACTTC. Translating gives CASSPGGGDEQYF. This chain uses TRBV7-9 with TRBJ2-7; 7 bases agree with TRBD2. V dropped 5 bases and J dropped 7; count of bases not matched to a gene: 8. Germline CDR1 SEHNR, CDR2 FQNEAQ (reference sequence). The CDR3 is 13 residues long.

The CDR3 here is CASSPRQGAVTEAFF. For the CDR3, the DNA is TGTGCCAGCAGCCCGCGACAGGGGGCGGTCACTGAAGCTTTCTTT. The V gene is TRBV11-2, the J gene TRBJ1-1, with TRBD1 matching 10 bases. Germline CDR1 reads SGHAT; CDR2 reads FQNNGV. V was clipped by 5 bases and J by 4 bases; unmatched bases: 7. This CDR3 contains 15 residues.

This chain connects TRBV18 to TRBJ1-5; tentatively, D is TRBD1 (5 bases). Between the trimmed V and J ends, which lost 3 bases and 8 bases, there was a span of 11 bases. This CDR3 is built from 13 residues. Germline CDR1 reads KGHSH; CDR2 reads LQKENI. As DNA, the CDR3 is TGTGCCAGCTCACCTGGGACGGTCGAGCCCCAGCATTTT. Translated: CASSPGTVEPQHF.

The rearrangement links TRBV2 to TRBJ1-1; D might be TRBD1 (6 bases). CDR3 length: 13 residues. Germline-derived CDR1 and CDR2 are SNHLY and FYNNEI. The V end lost 6 bases, the J end lost 1 base, and 9 bases lay between the germline ends. The CDR3 DNA reads as TGTGCCAGCAGGGGACAATCGAACACTGAAGCTTTCTTT. It is translated as CASRGQSNTEAFF.

V usage is TRBV18 and J usage is TRBJ2-7; TRBD2 matches 8 bases. The germline gives CDR1 KGHSH, CDR2 LQKENI. The length of the CDR3 is 17 residues. V gave up 2 bases and J gave up 2 bases; unmatched junction bases: 11. CDR3 region: CASSPTIAGNVAYEQYF. CDR3 sequence (DNA): TGTGCCAGCTCACCAACGATAGCGGGAAACGTGGCCTACGAGCAGTACTTC.

V is TRBV28 and J is TRBJ2-7, with TRBD1 matching 12 bases. V was pared by 4 bases and J by 6 bases, with 7 bases of the junction left unmatched. The CDR3 runs 15 residues. Per the germline V gene, CDR1 is MDHEN and CDR2 is SYDVKM. CDR3 DNA: TGTGCCAGCAGTTCCCCCGGGACAGGGGGCGGCGAGCAGTACTTC. It codes for CASSSPGTGGGEQYF. Combining the CDR3 with reference TRBV28 and TRBJ2-7 gives the whole variable domain DVKVTQSSRYLVKRTGEKVFLECVQDMDHENMFWYRQDPGLGLRLIYFSYDVKMKEKGDIPEGYSVSREKKERFSLILESASTNQTSMYLCASSSPGTGGGEQYFGPGTRLTVT.

This rearrangement joins TRBV18 to TRBJ2-7; 9 nucleotides align to TRBD1. The CDR3 loop spans 15 amino acids. V lost 6 bases to trimming and J lost 3 bases; unmatched junction nucleotides: 9. Germline assignment: CDR1 KGHSH and CDR2 LQKENI. CDR3 protein: CASSTDRGRLYEQYF. The CDR3 bases are TGTGCCAGCTCGACGGACAGGGGACGACTCTACGAGCAGTACTTC.

The chain couples TRBV12-3 or TRBV12-4 to TRBJ2-7; D not certain. The CDR3 is 12 residues long. V was pared by 3 bases and J by 5 bases, with 8 bases between. The CDR3 nucleotides read TGTGCCAGCAGTTTTATGATCCACGAGCAGTACTTC. This sequence encodes CASSFMIHEQYF.

The count of this clone is one. The gene calls are TRBV10-3 and TRBJ2-1; tentative D call: TRBD1 (7 bases). This CDR3 is built from 15 residues. V lost 7 bases and J 5 bases, leaving 18 bases between the germline ends. Germline CDR1 is ENHRY and CDR2 is SYGVKD. The CDR3 loop is CAIKGLGQRDNEQFF. CDR3 in DNA: TGTGCCATCAAAGGATTGGGACAGCGGGACAATGAGCAGTTCTTC.

In this sample, this clone turned up a few times. The V and J genes are TRBV7-6 and TRBJ2-7; 7 nucleotides match TRBD1. This CDR3 is built from 13 residues. V lost 3 bases to trimming and J lost 4 bases; unmatched junction nucleotides: 3. In germline, CDR1 is SGHVS, CDR2 FNYEAQ. CDR3: CASSLNRGYEQYF. CDR3 bases: TGTGCCAGCAGCTTGAACAGGGGTTACGAGCAGTACTTC.

This rearrangement joins TRBV6-5 to TRBJ2-3, with D tentatively TRBD1 (6 bases). V was cut by 6 bases and J by 8 bases, with 21 bases left in between. The V gene's germline CDR1 is MNHEY and CDR2 SVGAGI. The CDR3 is 15 residues long. DNA for the CDR3: TGTGCCAGCAGACTCCCCACAGGGCCAGGATTTACGCAGTATTTT. Protein sequence: CASRLPTGPGFTQYF.

This chain connects TRBV4-3 to TRBJ1-6; possibly TRBD1 for D (5 bases). This CDR3 contains 17 residues. The V end lost 0 bases, the J end lost 7 bases, and 16 bases lay between the germline ends. CDR1 is LGHNA, CDR2 YSLEER, per germline. CDR3 sequence (DNA): TGCGCCAGCAGCCAAGATCGGTTGGCAGGGTCCAATTCACCCCTCCACTTT. This translates into CASSQDRLAGSNSPLHF.

V and J are TRBV5-1 and TRBJ2-7; D is unresolved. The germline gives CDR1 SGHRS, CDR2 YFSETQ. The V end was cut by 0 bases, the J end by 3 bases, with 7 bases between. This CDR3 is built from 13 residues. CDR3 residues: CASSLGQLYEQYF. The CDR3, as DNA: TGCGCCAGCAGCTTGGGACAACTCTACGAGCAGTACTTC.

This clone was observed once. The chain couples TRBV30 to TRBJ2-7; TRBD1 might be the D (5 bases). This CDR3 has 13 residues. V was shortened by 2 bases and J by 0 bases, with 8 bases between the two germline ends. The germline V gene encodes CDR1 GTSNPN and CDR2 SVGIG (reference sequence). CDR3 nucleotide sequence: TGTGCCTGGAGTTTTGACAGCTCCTACGAGCAGTACTTC. It translates to CAWSFDSSYEQYF.

The chain is built from TRBV5-1 and TRBJ2-4; D perhaps matches TRBD1 (5 bases). Germline V lookup: CDR1 SGHRS, CDR2 YFSETQ. The CDR3 runs 14 residues. The V gene lost 1 base and the J gene lost 2 bases, with 7 bases spanning the gap. CDR3 bases: TGCGCCAGCAGCTTGCAGGGTTCCAAAAACATTCAGTACTTC. It encodes CASSLQGSKNIQYF.

The chain couples TRBV30 to TRBJ1-2, with D possibly being TRBD1 (5 bases). In germline, CDR1 is GTSNPN, CDR2 SVGIG (reference sequence). V gave up 3 bases and J gave up 0 bases, with 8 bases separating them. The CDR3 spans 13 residues. This chain's CDR3 is CAWRQETNYGYTF. CDR3 nucleotides: TGTGCCTGGAGACAGGAGACTAACTATGGCTACACCTTC.